This T cell receptor beta chain was captured in a study of blood T cell repertoires in COVID-19. Original handling: Reference gene primer amplification gave nucleated cell count estimates. Using immunoSEQ multiplex PCR, the repertoire was profiled, and TCRdb retains in-frame clones only, with some absent. For V, J and clone size, that table is used; D and trimming come from the DNA. The top ten hold around 5% of the sample, which has more than 95,000 clones, more than 75% seen once. J lost 7 bases, V lost 5 bases, and 9 bases had no gene match. The length of the CDR3 is 15 residues. The germline gives CDR1 GTSNPN, CDR2 SVGIG (reference sequence).

The material sequenced was peripheral blood. The receptor's source is a human donor in a cohort sampled during active COVID-19. V and J are TRBV30 and TRBJ2-1; 12 nucleotides agree with TRBD2. The DNA for the CDR3 is TGTGCCTGGGGAGGACTAGCGGGAAAGAGGAATGAGCAGTTCTTC. The encoded protein is CAWGGLAGKRNEQFF.